What follows are 19 T cell receptor beta chains derived from one specimen sequenced in a study of blood T cell repertoires in COVID-19. Only in-frame clones appear in the TCRdb table, and some are missing; sequencing was by immunoSEQ multiplex PCR. The repertoire has over 300,000 clones, roughly 85% of them found once; the top ten carry 7.2%. Material: peripheral blood. These receptors came from a human donor in a cohort sampled during active COVID-19.

The chain is built from TRBV24-1 and TRBJ2-7, with 11 bases fitting TRBD2. Germline V CDR1 and CDR2: KGHDR, SFDVKD. After removal of 9 bases from V and 3 bases from J, the junction contained 3 bases not matched to a gene. This CDR3 comprises 13 residues. The CDR3, as DNA: TGTGCCACCTCCCTAGCGGGGGGCTACGAGCAGTACTTC. Translating gives CATSLAGGYEQYF.

The rearrangement links TRBV27 to TRBJ2-2; 7 bases match TRBD1. The CDR3 has 16 amino acids. The germline V gene has CDR1 MNHEY and CDR2 SMNVEV (reference sequence). After removal of 5 bases from V and 1 base from J, the junction contained 7 bases not matched to a gene. As DNA, the CDR3 is TGTGCCAGCAGTACCCGACAGGGTAGGAACACCGGGGAGCTGTTTTTT. This encodes CASSTRQGRNTGELFF.

The J gene is TRBJ1-2, the V gene TRBV6-5; a possible D gene is TRBD1 (6 bases). The CDR3 runs to 11 residues. V was pared by 5 bases and J by 7 bases, with 8 bases between. Germline V lookup: CDR1 MNHEY, CDR2 SVGAGI. The DNA of the CDR3 is TGTGCCAGCAGTAAGGGGGTTGGCTACACCTTC. Translated: CASSKGVGYTF.

This clone was seen a single time. This sequence joins TRBV20-1 and TRBJ1-1, with D uncertain. Germline V gene lookup returns CDR1 DFQATT and CDR2 SNEGSKA (reference sequence). CDR3 size: 11 residues. CDR3 sequence (DNA): TGCAGAACCACAGTGAACACTGAAGCTTTCTTT. This encodes CRTTVNTEAFF.

This chain connects TRBV6-5 to TRBJ2-3; perhaps TRBD2 as D (5 bases). The CDR3 sequence is 15 residues long. Germline-derived CDR1 and CDR2 are MNHEY and SVGAGI. Trimming took off 10 bases at V and 6 bases at J, with 23 bases between the two ends. The CDR3: CATWRGGLPPDTQYF. CDR3 coding DNA: TGTGCCACCTGGCGAGGAGGTCTTCCTCCGGATACGCAGTATTTT.

The J gene is TRBJ2-7, the V gene TRBV5-1; 8 bases line up with TRBD1. Germline CDR1 reads SGHRS; CDR2 reads YFSETQ. This CDR3 has 14 amino acids. The trim removed 2 bases at V and 6 bases at J, leaving 7 bases unmatched. The CDR3 region has the DNA TGCGCCAGCAGCTTAGACAGGGGCGCTCGCGAGCAGTACTTC. Translation: CASSLDRGAREQYF.

The rearrangement joins TRBV30 to TRBJ2-3, with TRBD2 matching 7 bases. Germline-derived CDR1 and CDR2 are GTSNPN and SVGIG (reference sequence). CDR3 length: 15 amino acids. J lost 0 bases, V lost 0 bases, and 3 bases had no gene match. The CDR3: CAWSVNGGSTDTQYF. The CDR3 coding sequence is TGTGCCTGGAGTGTAAACGGGGGGAGCACAGATACGCAGTATTTT.

The V gene is TRBV30, the J gene TRBJ2-1; a possible D gene is TRBD1 (5 bases). This CDR3 comprises 13 residues. Germline V gives CDR1 GTSNPN, CDR2 SVGIG (reference sequence). V was clipped by 1 base and J by 9 bases, with 13 bases between them. The CDR3 region has the DNA TGTGCCTGGAGTGGGACCTGGGGCGGTGAGCAGTTCTTC. It is translated as CAWSGTWGGEQFF.

The V gene is TRBV6-1, the J gene TRBJ2-1, with D maybe TRBD1 (5 bases). Trimming pared 2 bases from V and 1 base from J, leaving 9 bases between. The CDR3 has 15 amino acids. From germline, CDR1 is MNHNS and CDR2 SASEGT. The CDR3 nucleotides read TGTGCCAGCAGTGAATCTACAGGATCCTACAATGAGCAGTTCTTC. Protein product: CASSESTGSYNEQFF.

The genes are TRBV4-2 and TRBJ1-2; D perhaps matches TRBD1 (6 bases). Germline CDR1 and CDR2: LGHNA and YNFKEQ. The V and J ends lost 5 bases and 3 bases respectively, with 10 bases between them. The CDR3 runs 13 residues. DNA for the CDR3: TGTGCCAGCAGCGCCGGGACATACTATGGCTACACCTTC. This encodes CASSAGTYYGYTF.

V and J are TRBV10-2 and TRBJ2-7; 9 positions agree with TRBD2. V trimming: 6 bases; J trimming: 6 bases; junction bases outside the gene matches: 6. The CDR3 covers 13 residues. Looked up from germline, CDR1 is WSHSY and CDR2 is SAAADI. DNA of the CDR3: TGCGCCAGCAGCGCGGGACTAGCAGGCGAGCAGTACTTC. Its protein product is CASSAGLAGEQYF.

V is TRBV6-6 and J is TRBJ1-2; D perhaps matches TRBD1 (6 bases). CDR1 and CDR2 from the germline V gene are MNHNY and SVGAGI (reference sequence). The germline V and J ends were trimmed by 6 bases and 7 bases, with 15 bases remaining between them. The CDR3 sequence is 13 residues long. CDR3 DNA sequence: TGTGCCAGCAGCCTACAGGGCCCGAGTGGCTACACCTTC. Its translation: CASSLQGPSGYTF.

This chain uses TRBV14 with TRBJ2-7; TRBD2 matches at 7 bases. The CDR3 is 13 amino acids. The V segment lost 4 bases and the J segment 9 bases; nucleotides outside the gene matches: 9. CDR1 is SGHDN, CDR2 FVKESK, per germline. The CDR3 DNA is TGTGCCAGCAGCCCTCCGGGGGGATTTGTGCAGTACTTC. Protein: CASSPPGGFVQYF.

The gene calls are TRBV4-1 and TRBJ2-3, with a weak D call TRBD2 (6 bases). The CDR3 is 21 residues long. Germline V gives CDR1 MGHRA, CDR2 YSYEKL. With 1 base removed from V and 3 bases from J, the gap between germline ends came to 29 bases. The CDR3 is CASSQAPEPLGGSRKTDTQYF. The CDR3 bases are TGCGCCAGCAGCCAAGCCCCGGAACCTCTCGGGGGAAGTAGAAAGACAGATACGCAGTATTTT.

V and J are TRBV5-3 and TRBJ2-2, with D tentatively TRBD2 (7 bases). TRBV5-3 is placed among ORFs of uncertain function. This CDR3 spans 15 amino acids. V gave up 3 bases and J gave up 9 bases, with 18 bases separating them. CDR3 in amino acids: CARSSGRGHHRELFF. The CDR3 nucleotides read TGTGCCAGAAGCTCCGGGCGGGGGCACCACCGGGAGCTGTTTTTT.

The chain has TRBV19 and TRBJ2-2; tentative D call: TRBD1 (6 bases). The V end was cut by 6 bases, the J end by 2 bases, with 13 bases between. The CDR3 consists of 15 residues. Germline loops: CDR1 LNHDA, CDR2 SQIVND (reference sequence). The DNA for the CDR3 is TGTGCCAGTAGCCCGGCGACAGGAAACACCGGGGAGCTGTTTTTT. Translating it yields CASSPATGNTGELFF.

The chain uses TRBV5-1 and TRBJ2-2, with D possibly matching TRBD1 (6 bases). V lost 3 bases, J lost 1 base, and 13 bases lay in between. The CDR3 totals 16 residues. The germline V gene has CDR1 SGHRS and CDR2 YFSETQ. CDR3 protein: CASSSYRVENTGELFF. The DNA for the CDR3 is TGCGCCAGCAGCTCCTACAGGGTCGAGAACACCGGGGAGCTGTTTTTT.

The chain carries TRBV7-3 and TRBJ1-1; tentatively, D is TRBD1 (5 bases). V lost 5 bases, J lost 0 bases, and 13 bases lay in between. The germline V gene encodes CDR1 SGHTA and CDR2 FQGTGA. CDR3 length equals 15 residues. The DNA of the CDR3 is TGTGCCAGCAGCCCGGGCGGGGGACTGAACACTGAAGCTTTCTTT. This codes for CASSPGGGLNTEAFF.

The rearrangement joins TRBV30 to TRBJ1-5; D may be TRBD1 (5 bases). This CDR3 is built from 16 residues. Germline V CDR1 and CDR2: GTSNPN, SVGIG (reference sequence). V was pared by 2 bases and J by 1 base, with 15 bases between. CDR3 residues: CAWSPGRGYSNQPQHF. CDR3 coding DNA: TGTGCCTGGAGTCCGGGGCGGGGATACAGCAATCAGCCCCAGCATTTT.